These 32 T cell receptor beta chains share one sample of origin, sequenced in a study of blood T cell repertoires in COVID-19 (dated by TCRdb to 2018 to 2020). The method behind the library was the immunoSEQ multiplex PCR assay. TCRdb limited this immuneACCESS table to in-frame rearrangements with V and J called. A share of clones is missing; checked studies link under half to unresolved V genes, and the rest is unexplained. The sample data list about 76,000 clones, and approximately 78% of these were observed just once. Under 35% of the sample belongs to the ten largest clones. Sequences were obtained from peripheral blood. These receptors came from a human donor in a cohort sampled during active COVID-19.

The chain has TRBV5-1 and TRBJ1-5, with D tentatively TRBD1 (5 bases). V gave up 4 bases and J gave up 2 bases, with 19 bases separating them. Germline lookup yields CDR1 SGHRS and CDR2 YFSETQ. This CDR3 is built from 17 residues. The chain's CDR3 is CASSPGTLAVGNQPQHF. The DNA of the CDR3 is TGCGCCAGCAGCCCAGGGACTTTGGCGGTGGGCAATCAGCCCCAGCATTTT.

The chain couples TRBV19 to TRBJ1-2; TRBD1 aligns across 9 bases. Trimming took 6 bases from V and 4 from J; bases not matched to a gene: 3. Germline V gene lookup returns CDR1 LNHDA and CDR2 SQIVND (reference sequence). This CDR3 region has 13 residues. CDR3 sequence (DNA): TGTGCCAGTAGGGGACAGGGAACCTATGGCTACACCTTC. Its protein product is CASRGQGTYGYTF.

The J gene is TRBJ2-5, the V gene TRBV19, with D tentatively TRBD2 (5 bases). The germline V and J ends were trimmed by 8 bases and 4 bases, with 11 bases remaining between them. Germline V gene data show CDR1 as LNHDA and CDR2 as SQIVND (reference sequence). The CDR3 length is 12 residues. The CDR3 DNA follows: TGTGCCAGTTCCGACCGGGGAGAGACCCAGTACTTC. This codes for CASSDRGETQYF.

This clone has just one count. V gene TRBV19 combines with J gene TRBJ1-1, with unresolved D. Germline CDR1 is LNHDA and CDR2 is SQIVND (reference sequence). CDR3 size: 12 residues. The germline V and J ends were trimmed by 5 bases and 1 base, with 5 bases remaining between them. As DNA, the CDR3 is TGTGCCAGTAGTTACAGGAACACTGAAGCTTTCTTT. Translation gives CASSYRNTEAFF. Supplemented by reference TRBV19 and TRBJ1-1, the full variable domain reads DGGITQSPKYLFRKEGQNVTLSCEQNLNHDAMYWYRQDPGQGLRLIYYSQIVNDFQKGDIAEGYSVSREKKESFPLTVTSAQKNPTAFYLCASSYRNTEAFFGQGTRLTVV.

The chain joins TRBV3-1 (or the pseudogene TRBV3-2) to TRBJ2-5; possibly TRBD2 for D (6 bases). This CDR3 is built from 14 residues. V dropped 7 bases and J dropped 3 bases, with 15 bases sitting between them. Germline loops: CDR1 LGHDT, CDR2 YNNKEL (reference sequence). The CDR3 region has the DNA TGTGCCAGCAACTCTCGTGGGACTGAAGAGACCCAGTACTTC. Protein: CASNSRGTEETQYF.

This chain connects TRBV5-1 to TRBJ2-5, with 9 bases that match TRBD2. CDR1 is SGHRS and CDR2 is YFSETQ in the germline V gene. V was pared by 2 bases and J by 2 bases, with 7 bases of the junction left unmatched. The CDR3 spans 16 residues. CDR3 residues: CASSFPSGERQETQYF. Written as DNA, the CDR3 is TGCGCCAGCAGCTTTCCTAGCGGGGAGAGGCAAGAGACCCAGTACTTC.

This clone occurred once. The same CDR3 is also encoded by other DNA sequences in this sample. The chain has TRBV19 and TRBJ1-5; maybe TRBD1 (5 bases). Germline loops: CDR1 LNHDA, CDR2 SQIVND (reference sequence). V was pared by 5 bases and J by 10 bases, with 15 bases between. CDR3 length: 13 amino acids. CDR3 sequence: CASSGLGGEPQHF. CDR3 bases: TGTGCCAGTAGTGGGCTGGGGGGGGAACCCCAGCATTTT.

The rearrangement links TRBV10-3 to TRBJ2-1; 9 nucleotides align to TRBD1. The germline gives CDR1 ENHRY, CDR2 SYGVKD. Trimming at V came to 2 bases and at J to 8 bases, leaving 10 bases not matched to a gene. CDR3 length: 16 residues. The CDR3 region is CAISEATGGRGDEQFF. The DNA for the CDR3 is TGTGCCATCAGTGAGGCTACAGGGGGCCGAGGCGATGAGCAGTTCTTC.

The chain employs TRBV7-3 and TRBJ2-2; 8 positions match TRBD1. The V segment lost 5 bases and the J segment 4 bases; nucleotides outside the gene matches: 3. The V gene's germline CDR1 is SGHTA and CDR2 FQGTGA. This CDR3 is 14 amino acids long. CDR3 bases: TGTGCCAGCAGCCCGGGACAGGTCACCGGGGAGCTGTTTTTT. Its protein product is CASSPGQVTGELFF.

This clone was picked up one time. J is TRBJ2-7 and V is TRBV4-2, with D perhaps TRBD1 (6 bases). The V end was cut by 8 bases, the J end by 7 bases, with 15 bases between. In germline, CDR1 is LGHNA, CDR2 YNFKEQ. The CDR3 has 12 amino acids. CDR3 region: CASRGSRGEQYF. The CDR3 DNA reads TGTGCCAGCCGGGGATCAAGGGGGGAGCAGTACTTC.

The chain employs TRBV11-1 and TRBJ2-1; tentative D call: TRBD2 (5 bases). Trimming cost V 3 bases and J 8 bases, with 8 bases left between them. The CDR3 consists of 12 residues. CDR1 and CDR2 from the germline V gene are SGHAT and FQDESV (reference sequence). CDR3 coding DNA: TGTGCCAGCAGCTTCATCGGGGATGAGCAGTTCTTC. Translated, it gives CASSFIGDEQFF.

The V and J genes are TRBV7-9 and TRBJ2-7; 8 bases are a match to TRBD1. J gave up 5 bases and V 3 bases, and 6 bases lay outside the gene matches. In germline, CDR1 is SEHNR, CDR2 FQNEAQ (reference sequence). The CDR3 runs to 14 residues. The CDR3 region is CASSLRQGWNEQYF. The CDR3 DNA is TGTGCCAGCAGCTTGAGACAGGGGTGGAACGAGCAGTACTTC.

J is TRBJ1-3 and V is TRBV5-4; D gene uncertain. This CDR3 region has 13 residues. V dropped 0 bases and J dropped 4 bases, with 5 bases sitting between them. Looked up from germline, CDR1 is SGHNT and CDR2 is YYREEE (reference sequence). The CDR3 reads CASSLGQGNTIYF. CDR3 nucleotides: TGTGCCAGCAGCTTGGGGCAGGGAAACACCATATATTTT.

There are a few counts of this clone. The chain is built from TRBV11-3 and TRBJ2-1; tentative D call: TRBD1 (6 bases). Germline V gene lookup returns CDR1 SGHNT and CDR2 YENEEA. This CDR3 contains 16 residues. Trimming shortened V by 5 bases and J by 6 bases, and 20 bases separated the two germline ends. CDR3 nucleotide sequence: TGTGCCAGCAGCCCTTCTTGGGCAGGGGCCACCAATGAGCAGTTCTTC. This translates into CASSPSWAGATNEQFF.

The rearrangement links TRBV7-6 to TRBJ1-5; D is perhaps TRBD1 (6 bases). V shed 5 bases and J shed 0 bases, with 17 bases lying between them. CDR3 size: 17 residues. Germline V lookup: CDR1 SGHVS, CDR2 FNYEAQ. The chain's CDR3 is CASSPGGGGYSNQPQHF. As DNA, the CDR3 is TGTGCCAGCAGCCCGGGAGGGGGGGGCTATAGCAATCAGCCCCAGCATTTT. Complete variable domain (other parts from reference TRBV7-6 and TRBJ1-5): GAGVSQSPRYKVTKRGQDVALRCDPISGHVSLYWYRQALGQGPEFLTYFNYEAQQDKSGLPNDRFSAERPEGSISTLTIQRTEQRDSAMYRCASSPGGGGYSNQPQHFGDGTRLSIL.

The genes are TRBV7-3 and TRBJ2-4, with 8 bases that match TRBD1. The V segment lost 4 bases and the J segment 7 bases; nucleotides outside the gene matches: 9. The CDR3 has 15 residues. CDR1 SGHTA and CDR2 FQGTGA come from the germline V gene. The CDR3 here is CASSWSGTGGNIQYF. CDR3 nucleotide sequence: TGTGCCAGCAGCTGGTCCGGGACAGGAGGGAACATTCAGTACTTC. Combining the CDR3 with reference TRBV7-3 and TRBJ2-4 gives the whole variable domain GAGVSQTPSNKVTEKGKYVELRCDPISGHTALYWYRQSLGQGPEFLIYFQGTGAADDSGLPNDRFFAVRPEGSVSTLKIQRTERGDSAVYLCASSWSGTGGNIQYFGAGTRLSVL.

This chain uses TRBV3-1 (or the pseudogene TRBV3-2) with TRBJ2-2; perhaps TRBD2 as D (5 bases). CDR1 LGHDT and CDR2 YNNKEL come from the germline V gene (reference sequence). Trimming left V 4 bases short and J 7 bases short, with 13 bases between. The CDR3 totals 14 residues. The DNA of the CDR3 is TGTGCCAGCAGCCCAGCGGTTTACGGCGGGGAGCTGTTTTTT. Its translation: CASSPAVYGGELFF.

The rearrangement uses TRBV15 and TRBJ2-7; 7 bases match TRBD2. V shed 0 bases, J shed 6 bases, and the junction held 8 bases outside the gene matches. Germline V gives CDR1 LNHNV, CDR2 YYDKDF (reference sequence). The CDR3 contains 15 residues. As DNA, the CDR3 is TGTGCCACCAGCAGAGATCTGGGAGGGAGCAGCGAGCAGTACTTC. As protein: CATSRDLGGSSEQYF.

This chain joins TRBV19 and TRBJ2-4; D remains ambiguous. Germline V CDR1 and CDR2: LNHDA, SQIVND (reference sequence). The CDR3 runs to 14 residues. With 4 bases removed from V and 0 bases from J, the gap between germline ends came to 7 bases. The CDR3 loop is CASSTRLAKNIQYF. In nucleotides, the CDR3 is TGTGCCAGTAGTACGCGGTTAGCCAAAAACATTCAGTACTTC.

The V and J genes are TRBV7-9 and TRBJ1-2, with a tentative D call TRBD1 (6 bases). Germline V gene data show CDR1 as SEHNR and CDR2 as FQNEAQ (reference sequence). This CDR3 has 14 amino acids. V gave up 4 bases and J gave up 5 bases, with 14 bases separating them. CDR3 DNA: TGTGCCAGCAGCTCGGACAGACTTCGGTATGGCTACACCTTC. Residues: CASSSDRLRYGYTF.

The J gene is TRBJ1-1, the V gene TRBV7-6; tentatively, D is TRBD1 (6 bases). CDR3 length equals 14 residues. V was shortened by 0 bases and J by 6 bases, with 11 bases between the two germline ends. Germline V gives CDR1 SGHVS, CDR2 FNYEAQ. CDR3: CASSLAGGPSEAFF. Written as DNA, the CDR3 is TGTGCCAGCAGCTTAGCCGGGGGGCCGTCTGAAGCTTTCTTT.

Written as DNA, the CDR3 is TGTGCCAGCAGCCAAGTTTGGACTAGTTACGAGCAGTACTTC. As protein: CASSQVWTSYEQYF. The chain is built from TRBV3-1 (or the pseudogene TRBV3-2) and TRBJ2-7; 7 bases match TRBD2. With V trimmed by 1 base and J by 4 bases, 4 bases remained unmatched. From germline, CDR1 is LGHDT and CDR2 YNNKEL (reference sequence). The CDR3 has 14 amino acids.

This chain joins TRBV5-1 and TRBJ2-7; perhaps TRBD1 as D (6 bases). V was clipped by 1 base and J by 3 bases, with 11 bases between them. Germline loops: CDR1 SGHRS, CDR2 YFSETQ. The CDR3 runs 14 residues. The CDR3 loop reads CASSLPGVYYEQYF. In DNA form, the CDR3 reads TGCGCCAGCAGCTTGCCAGGGGTGTACTACGAGCAGTACTTC.

This clone showed up just a few times. This chain joins TRBV24-1 and TRBJ2-2; TRBD1 aligns across 10 bases. The CDR3 totals 16 residues. Trimming took 7 bases from V and 4 from J; bases not matched to a gene: 8. Per the germline V gene, CDR1 is KGHDR and CDR2 is SFDVKD. DNA for the CDR3: TGTGCCACCAGGGGGACAGGGGTCCGCGGCACCGGGGAGCTGTTTTTT. Translated: CATRGTGVRGTGELFF.

The chain carries TRBV6-6 and TRBJ1-4, with no clear D. CDR1 is MNHNY and CDR2 is SVGAGI in the germline V gene (reference sequence). The CDR3 loop spans 15 amino acids. Trimming stripped 7 bases from V and 5 bases from J, with 17 bases between. In DNA form, the CDR3 reads TGTGCCAGCACCACCAGATCCAAGCGGAATGAAAAACTGTTTTTT. Its translation is CASTTRSKRNEKLFF.

The chain joins TRBV5-4 to TRBJ2-5; 8 positions agree with TRBD1. Germline loops: CDR1 SGHNT, CDR2 YYREEE (reference sequence). The CDR3 consists of 16 residues. The trim removed 4 bases at V and 1 base at J, leaving 9 bases unmatched. The CDR3 DNA reads as TGTGCCAGCAGCGATTGGACAGGGAGCGTCCAAGAGACCCAGTACTTC. Protein product: CASSDWTGSVQETQYF.

This chain links TRBV5-1 with TRBJ2-7; maybe TRBD2 (5 bases). V dropped 0 bases and J dropped 2 bases, with 9 bases sitting between them. Per germline, CDR1 SGHRS and CDR2 YFSETQ. This CDR3 region has 14 residues. The CDR3 reads CASSLEAGAYEQYF. The CDR3 bases are TGCGCCAGCAGCTTGGAGGCGGGTGCCTACGAGCAGTACTTC.

This clone has only a few counts. The chain is built from TRBV7-2 and TRBJ2-2; 7 nucleotides line up with TRBD1. Germline lookup yields CDR1 SGHTA and CDR2 FQGNSA. V was clipped by 0 bases and J by 3 bases; unmatched bases: 4. The CDR3 runs 16 residues. The CDR3 loop is CASSLATGQYTGELFF. CDR3 in DNA: TGTGCCAGCAGCTTAGCTACGGGACAGTACACCGGGGAGCTGTTTTTT.

Concerning this clone: One junction end does not reproduce the germline sequence, and a read error may be involved. The chain recombines TRBV5-1 with TRBJ1-1; D may be TRBD1 (5 bases). CDR1 is SGHRS, CDR2 YFSETQ, per germline. There are 15 residues in the CDR3. CDR3: CASSQDTSKNAEAFF. In DNA, the CDR3 is TGCGCCAGCAGCCAGGACACCAGTAAGAACGCTGAAGCTTTCTTT.

The chain is built from TRBV6-5 and TRBJ1-1; a possible D gene is TRBD1 (5 bases). V was trimmed by 5 bases and J by 5 bases, leaving 12 bases between them. CDR1 and CDR2 from the germline V gene are MNHEY and SVGAGI. This CDR3 comprises 13 residues. CDR3 sequence reads: CASSTRGVTEAFF. For the CDR3, the DNA is TGTGCCAGCAGTACCCGGGGGGTAACTGAAGCTTTCTTT.

The rearrangement joins TRBV5-1 to TRBJ2-5; tentative D call: TRBD2 (7 bases). This CDR3 region has 15 residues. Trimming pared 6 bases from V and 1 base from J, leaving 16 bases between. The germline V gene has CDR1 SGHRS and CDR2 YFSETQ. The CDR3 sequence is CASTPVGGAQETQYF. CDR3 nucleotides: TGCGCCAGCACCCCAGTGGGGGGGGCCCAAGAGACCCAGTACTTC.

This clone appeared a few times. The genes are TRBV24-1 and TRBJ1-2, with 8 bases fitting TRBD1. The CDR3 runs 14 residues. CDR1 is KGHDR, CDR2 SFDVKD, per germline. V was pared by 4 bases and J by 2 bases, with 2 bases of the junction left unmatched. CDR3 coding DNA: TGTGCCACCAGTGACAACAGGGGGAACTATGGCTACACCTTC. It is translated as CATSDNRGNYGYTF.